This is a list of T cell receptor beta chains from one sample in a study of OX40 agonist ivuxolimab in advanced cancers. Generated by immunoSEQ multiplex PCR, the TCRdb table keeps only in-frame clones and is missing some. The profile shows 45,000 to 50,000 clones, around 90% of them singletons. The material sequenced was CD4+ or CD8+ T cells sorted from blood, taken in a trial of the OX40 agonist ivuxolimab. These receptors all come from an adult with an advanced solid tumor such as melanoma, head and neck, liver or kidney cancer. Both conserved end residues are part of each CDR3. D genes are given only for firm matches. Only part of the rows carry a size: once, few, many, or a class if the clone is expanded.

j_call: TRBJ1-5; v_call: TRBV15; d_call: NA; clone_size: once; cdr3_nt: TGTGCCCCCGAACGGGGCAATCAGCCCCAGCATTTT; cdr3_aa: CAPERGNQPQHF
j_call: TRBJ2-5; v_call: TRBV2; d_call: TRBD2; clone_size: once; cdr3_nt: TGTGCCAGCAGTGAGGGGGGTCGAGCGGGGAAAGAGACCCAGTACTTC; cdr3_aa: CASSEGGRAGKETQYF
j_call: TRBJ2-7; v_call: TRBV27; d_call: NA; clone_size: NA; cdr3_nt: TGTGCCAGCAGAATTAAGGGACCGACCTACGAGCAGTACTTC; cdr3_aa: CASRIKGPTYEQYF
j_call: TRBJ1-4; v_call: TRBV7-9; d_call: TRBD1; clone_size: NA; cdr3_nt: TGTGCCAGCAGCCGACAGGGGGTACCTAATGAAAAACTGTTTTTT; cdr3_aa: CASSRQGVPNEKLFF
j_call: TRBJ2-1; v_call: TRBV5-4; d_call: NA; clone_size: NA; cdr3_nt: TGTGCCAGCAGCTTATCAGGGAGGAGCTCCTACAATGAGCAGTTCTTC; cdr3_aa: CASSLSGRSSYNEQFF
j_call: TRBJ1-2; v_call: TRBV1; d_call: NA; clone_size: NA; cdr3_nt: TGCACCAGCAGCCACCTACGCAGGGGGTATGGCTACACCTTC; cdr3_aa: CTSSHLRRGYGYTF
j_call: TRBJ2-2; v_call: TRBV27; d_call: TRBD1; clone_size: NA; cdr3_nt: TGTGCCAGCAGTTTAGACAGGGGGTTTGCCGGGGAGCTGTTTTTT; cdr3_aa: CASSLDRGFAGELFF
j_call: TRBJ1-1; v_call: TRBV27; d_call: NA; clone_size: NA; cdr3_nt: TGTGCCAGCAGTTTGTCCCCGGGCGGGAACACTGAAGCTTTCTTT; cdr3_aa: CASSLSPGGNTEAFF
j_call: TRBJ2-3; v_call: TRBV7-8; d_call: NA; clone_size: NA; cdr3_nt: TGTGCCAGCAGCTTAGAGACAGGCACAGATACGCAGTATTTT; cdr3_aa: CASSLETGTDTQYF
j_call: TRBJ1-1; v_call: TRBV27; d_call: NA; clone_size: NA; cdr3_nt: TGTGCCAGCAGTTCCCCGCGGCTAGTCAACACTGAAGCTTTCTTT; cdr3_aa: CASSSPRLVNTEAFF
j_call: TRBJ2-6; v_call: TRBV13; d_call: NA; clone_size: NA; cdr3_nt: TGTGCCAGCAACGCGAGAAACTACGGATCTGGGTCTGGGGCCAACGTCCTGACTTTC; cdr3_aa: CASNARNYGSGSGANVLTF
j_call: TRBJ2-1; v_call: TRBV7-9; d_call: NA; clone_size: NA; cdr3_nt: TGTGCCAGCAGCCAGGTAGGGACGTCCGAGCAGTTCTTC; cdr3_aa: CASSQVGTSEQFF
j_call: TRBJ1-4; v_call: TRBV5-6; d_call: TRBD1; clone_size: NA; cdr3_nt: TGTGCCAGCAGCTGGGGAGGGACAGTTCCTGAAAAACTGTTTTTT; cdr3_aa: CASSWGGTVPEKLFF
j_call: TRBJ2-3; v_call: TRBV19; d_call: TRBD2; clone_size: NA; cdr3_nt: TGTGCCAGTAGTAAAAAAGCGGGGGGGCAGAGAGATACGCAGTATTTT; cdr3_aa: CASSKKAGGQRDTQYF
j_call: TRBJ1-5; v_call: TRBV19; d_call: NA; clone_size: NA; cdr3_nt: TGTGCCAGTGTTGGGGTGGTAGATAGCAATCAGCCCCAGCATTTT; cdr3_aa: CASVGVVDSNQPQHF
j_call: TRBJ1-1; v_call: TRBV11-2; d_call: NA; clone_size: NA; cdr3_nt: TGTGCCAGCAGCAGACGACAGAATAGGGAAGAAGCTTTCTTT; cdr3_aa: CASSRRQNREEAFF
j_call: TRBJ2-3; v_call: TRBV7-9; d_call: NA; clone_size: NA; cdr3_nt: TGTGCCAGCAGCCCGACGTGGGGAGATACGCAGTATTTT; cdr3_aa: CASSPTWGDTQYF
j_call: TRBJ2-7; v_call: TRBV6-4; d_call: TRBD1; clone_size: once; cdr3_nt: TGTGCCAGCAGGGAACCTGACAGGGAGCCCCTTTACGAGCAGTACTTC; cdr3_aa: CASREPDREPLYEQYF
j_call: TRBJ2-1; v_call: TRBV12-5; d_call: NA; clone_size: NA; cdr3_nt: TGTGCTAGTGGTTTGGTACAAGGGACACACAATGAGCAGTTCTTC; cdr3_aa: CASGLVQGTHNEQFF
j_call: TRBJ1-5; v_call: TRBV4-1; d_call: NA; clone_size: NA; cdr3_nt: TGCGCCAGCAGCCAAGTTGGGGCGCGGAATCAGCCCCAGCATTTT; cdr3_aa: CASSQVGARNQPQHF
j_call: TRBJ2-7; v_call: TRBV1; d_call: NA; clone_size: once; cdr3_nt: TGCACCAGCAGCCAAGGAAAAAAAACAGGCGAGACCGAGCAGTACTTC; cdr3_aa: CTSSQGKKTGETEQYF
j_call: TRBJ2-1; v_call: TRBV5-5; d_call: TRBD1; clone_size: NA; cdr3_nt: TGTGCCAGCAGCTCCCCGGGCCGGGACAGGTCCTACAATGAGCAGTTCTTC; cdr3_aa: CASSSPGRDRSYNEQFF
j_call: TRBJ2-7; v_call: TRBV7-8; d_call: NA; clone_size: once; cdr3_nt: TGTGCCAGCAGCTTGGGGCAAAAACAGTACTTC; cdr3_aa: CASSLGQKQYF
j_call: TRBJ1-6; v_call: TRBV6-1; d_call: NA; clone_size: NA; cdr3_nt: TGTGCCAGCAGTGAAAAACGACAGAGCTCCTATAATTCACCCCTCCACTTT; cdr3_aa: CASSEKRQSSYNSPLHF
j_call: TRBJ2-6; v_call: TRBV2; d_call: TRBD1; clone_size: few; cdr3_nt: TGTGCCACCCAGGGGGCAATATCTGGGGCCAACGTCCTGACTTTC; cdr3_aa: CATQGAISGANVLTF
j_call: TRBJ1-1; v_call: TRBV13; d_call: TRBD1; clone_size: NA; cdr3_nt: TGTGCCAGCAGCTTACAGGGGGCGCACACTGAAGCTTTCTTT; cdr3_aa: CASSLQGAHTEAFF
j_call: TRBJ1-1; v_call: TRBV27; d_call: NA; clone_size: NA; cdr3_nt: TGTGCCAGCAGCCGGGAGGGGAACACTGAAGCTTTCTTT; cdr3_aa: CASSREGNTEAFF